Listed below are T cell receptor beta chains from one sample, sequenced in a study of T-cell memory formation after mild COVID-19. TCRdb analysed the 5' RACE reads with MiXCR anew, one entry per CDR3 protein. This sample yields a few hundred thousand distinct CDR3 sequences, of which under 25% are seen a single time; under 25% belongs to the top ten. Sequenced sample: PBMCs or a T cell subset sorted from them (not recorded which). All receptors derive from a man aged 18 to 30 who had mild COVID-19 (a few samples of this study predate the infection). Cell type and time point are not known. The CDR3 runs from the conserved cysteine through the conserved F or W. A D gene is named only where the DNA matches it firmly. The listing skips clone size in some rows; elsewhere it reads once, few, many or a size class.

abundance: NA; j_gene: TRBJ2-2; v_gene: TRBV29-1; d_gene: TRBD1; CDR3aa: CSAGTGSRAGELFF; CDR3nt: TGCAGCGCTGGGACAGGGAGCCGTGCCGGGGAGCTGTTTTTT
abundance: NA; j_gene: TRBJ1-5; v_gene: TRBV11-2; d_gene: TRBD1; CDR3aa: CASRLRDSRINQPQHF; CDR3nt: TGTGCCAGCAGGCTAAGGGACAGCCGTATCAATCAGCCCCAGCATTTT
abundance: few; j_gene: TRBJ1-5; v_gene: TRBV19; d_gene: NA; CDR3aa: CASNAGGRNQPQHF; CDR3nt: TGTGCCAGTAATGCGGGGGGTCGGAATCAGCCCCAGCATTTT
abundance: few; j_gene: TRBJ1-2; v_gene: TRBV4-3; d_gene: NA; CDR3aa: CASSQDPGYGYTF; CDR3nt: TGCGCCAGCAGCCAAGATCCCGGCTATGGCTACACCTTC
abundance: many; j_gene: TRBJ2-3; v_gene: TRBV7-6; d_gene: NA; CDR3aa: CASSSYHGVTDTQYF; CDR3nt: TGTGCCAGCAGCTCATACCACGGGGTCACAGATACGCAGTATTTT
abundance: many; j_gene: TRBJ2-2; v_gene: TRBV4-1; d_gene: NA; CDR3aa: CASRLQGRGTGELFF; CDR3nt: TGCGCCAGCAGACTCCAGGGCCGGGGCACCGGGGAGCTGTTTTTT
abundance: NA; j_gene: TRBJ2-3; v_gene: TRBV7-2; d_gene: NA; CDR3aa: CASSVRGAPDTQYF; CDR3nt: TGTGCCAGCAGCGTCCGGGGGGCACCAGATACGCAGTATTTT
abundance: NA; j_gene: TRBJ2-3; v_gene: TRBV29-1; d_gene: NA; CDR3aa: CSVDQENTDTQYF; CDR3nt: TGCAGCGTTGATCAGGAAAACACAGATACGCAGTATTTT
abundance: NA; j_gene: TRBJ1-2; v_gene: TRBV5-1; d_gene: NA; CDR3aa: CASSLHADGYTF; CDR3nt: TGCGCCAGCAGCTTGCATGCGGATGGCTACACCTTC
abundance: few; j_gene: TRBJ2-5; v_gene: TRBV7-6; d_gene: NA; CDR3aa: CASSQGLPQYF; CDR3nt: TGTGCCAGCAGCCAGGGACTGCCCCAGTACTTC
abundance: few; j_gene: TRBJ1-1; v_gene: TRBV11-2; d_gene: NA; CDR3aa: CASSPSGGDTEAFF; CDR3nt: TGTGCCAGCAGCCCGTCCGGGGGTGACACTGAAGCTTTCTTT
abundance: NA; j_gene: TRBJ2-7; v_gene: TRBV29-1; d_gene: NA; CDR3aa: CSVTETDYEQYF; CDR3nt: TGCAGCGTCACTGAGACAGACTACGAGCAGTACTTC
abundance: NA; j_gene: TRBJ2-3; v_gene: TRBV7-6; d_gene: NA; CDR3aa: CASSPTVATDTQYF; CDR3nt: TGTGCCAGCAGCCCCACGGTAGCCACAGATACGCAGTATTTT
abundance: many; j_gene: TRBJ2-5; v_gene: TRBV7-2; d_gene: TRBD2; CDR3aa: CASSLASGGAQETQYF; CDR3nt: TGTGCCAGCAGCTTAGCTAGCGGGGGGGCCCAAGAGACCCAGTACTTC
abundance: NA; j_gene: TRBJ2-2; v_gene: TRBV6-2/TRBV6-3; d_gene: NA; CDR3aa: CASSPPNLLTGELFF; CDR3nt: TGTGCCAGCAGTCCTCCAAATTTACTTACCGGGGAGCTGTTTTTT
abundance: NA; j_gene: TRBJ1-2; v_gene: TRBV2; d_gene: NA; CDR3aa: CASSEVVANYGYTF; CDR3nt: TGTGCCAGCAGTGAAGTGGTGGCTAACTATGGCTACACCTTC
abundance: few; j_gene: TRBJ2-1; v_gene: TRBV15; d_gene: NA; CDR3aa: CATSSFTGTGGDEQFF; CDR3nt: TGTGCCACCAGCAGCTTTACCGGGACGGGGGGCGATGAGCAGTTCTTC
abundance: few; j_gene: TRBJ2-5; v_gene: TRBV11-2; d_gene: TRBD2; CDR3aa: CASSPGTSGGETQCF; CDR3nt: TGTGCCAGCAGCCCCGGGACTAGCGGCGGGGAGACCCAGTGCTTC
abundance: few; j_gene: TRBJ2-5; v_gene: TRBV5-1; d_gene: TRBD2; CDR3aa: CASSKPGLAGGPPYQETQYF; CDR3nt: TGCGCCAGCAGCAAGCCGGGACTAGCGGGGGGACCGCCGTACCAAGAGACCCAGTACTTC
abundance: NA; j_gene: TRBJ2-5; v_gene: TRBV18; d_gene: TRBD2; CDR3aa: CASSPTSGGPSAQETQYF; CDR3nt: TGTGCCAGCTCACCGACTAGCGGGGGTCCCTCCGCGCAAGAGACCCAGTACTTC
abundance: NA; j_gene: TRBJ2-3; v_gene: TRBV6-6; d_gene: TRBD2; CDR3aa: CASTDRGGGTDTQYF; CDR3nt: TGTGCCAGCACCGACAGAGGCGGGGGGACAGATACGCAGTATTTT
abundance: few; j_gene: TRBJ2-1; v_gene: TRBV24-1; d_gene: TRBD2; CDR3aa: CATSDFGGGASNEQFF; CDR3nt: TGTGCCACCAGTGATTTTGGCGGGGGGGCCTCCAATGAGCAGTTCTTC
abundance: NA; j_gene: TRBJ1-1; v_gene: TRBV6-1; d_gene: TRBD1; CDR3aa: CASSEPGQGGTEAFF; CDR3nt: TGTGCCAGCAGTGAACCGGGACAGGGGGGAACTGAAGCTTTCTTT
abundance: NA; j_gene: TRBJ2-3; v_gene: TRBV9; d_gene: NA; CDR3aa: CASSGLTASTDTQYF; CDR3nt: TGTGCCAGCAGCGGACTGACGGCTAGCACAGATACGCAGTATTTT
abundance: NA; j_gene: TRBJ2-2; v_gene: TRBV30; d_gene: NA; CDR3aa: CAWSVGHPGELFF; CDR3nt: TGTGCCTGGAGTGTAGGCCACCCCGGGGAGCTGTTTTTT
abundance: few; j_gene: TRBJ2-1; v_gene: TRBV12-3/TRBV12-4; d_gene: TRBD2; CDR3aa: CASSSTSGSYNEQFF; CDR3nt: TGTGCCAGCAGTTCCACTAGCGGCTCCTACAATGAGCAGTTCTTC
abundance: few; j_gene: TRBJ2-7; v_gene: TRBV7-8; d_gene: NA; CDR3aa: CASSPRGYLYEQYF; CDR3nt: TGTGCCAGCAGTCCTCGCGGATATCTCTACGAGCAGTACTTC
abundance: NA; j_gene: TRBJ1-3; v_gene: TRBV7-9; d_gene: NA; CDR3aa: CASSLGPGNTIYF; CDR3nt: TGTGCCAGCAGCTTAGGGCCGGGAAACACCATATATTTT
abundance: NA; j_gene: TRBJ2-3; v_gene: TRBV6-5; d_gene: TRBD1; CDR3aa: CASSADREPTDTQYF; CDR3nt: TGTGCCAGCAGTGCGGACAGGGAGCCCACAGATACGCAGTATTTT
abundance: NA; j_gene: TRBJ2-7; v_gene: TRBV5-1; d_gene: TRBD2; CDR3aa: CASSLEASGLREQYF; CDR3nt: TGCGCCAGCAGCTTGGAGGCTAGCGGTCTACGAGAGCAGTACTTC
abundance: NA; j_gene: TRBJ1-5; v_gene: TRBV4-2; d_gene: TRBD1; CDR3aa: CASGDRGQGQPQHF; CDR3nt: TGTGCCAGCGGGGACAGGGGGCAAGGTCAGCCCCAGCATTTT
abundance: NA; j_gene: TRBJ2-5; v_gene: TRBV18; d_gene: TRBD1; CDR3aa: CASSSPGQGKETQYF; CDR3nt: TGTGCCAGCTCATCCCCGGGACAGGGGAAAGAGACCCAGTACTTC
abundance: few; j_gene: TRBJ1-3; v_gene: TRBV29-1; d_gene: NA; CDR3aa: CSVWGSAGNTIYF; CDR3nt: TGCAGCGTTTGGGGTTCGGCTGGAAACACCATATATTTT
abundance: few; j_gene: TRBJ1-1; v_gene: TRBV5-1; d_gene: TRBD1; CDR3aa: CASSLAVTGENTEAFF; CDR3nt: TGCGCCAGCAGCTTGGCCGTGACAGGGGAAAACACTGAAGCTTTCTTT
abundance: few; j_gene: TRBJ1-4; v_gene: TRBV4-3; d_gene: NA; CDR3aa: CASSQEPNQQEKLFF; CDR3nt: TGCGCCAGCAGCCAAGAACCCAACCAGCAGGAAAAACTGTTTTTT
abundance: NA; j_gene: TRBJ2-3; v_gene: TRBV5-1; d_gene: TRBD2; CDR3aa: CASSRELAGGQYGTQYF; CDR3nt: TGCGCCAGCAGCCGGGAGCTAGCGGGGGGGCAGTATGGTACGCAGTATTTT
abundance: NA; j_gene: TRBJ2-3; v_gene: TRBV10-3; d_gene: TRBD2; CDR3aa: CAINEASGGANTQYF; CDR3nt: TGTGCCATCAACGAGGCAAGCGGGGGGGCGAATACGCAGTATTTT
abundance: many; j_gene: TRBJ2-3; v_gene: TRBV11-2; d_gene: NA; CDR3aa: CASSSYRGRADTQYF; CDR3nt: TGTGCCAGCAGCTCCTACAGGGGGAGGGCAGATACGCAGTATTTT
abundance: NA; j_gene: TRBJ2-6; v_gene: TRBV11-2; d_gene: NA; CDR3aa: CTSSLEIGLSGANVLTF; CDR3nt: TGTACCAGCAGCTTAGAAATAGGACTCTCTGGGGCCAACGTCCTGACTTTC
abundance: few; j_gene: TRBJ2-7; v_gene: TRBV9; d_gene: NA; CDR3aa: CASSVVSGPYEQYF; CDR3nt: TGTGCCAGCAGCGTAGTTAGCGGCCCCTACGAGCAGTACTTC
abundance: few; j_gene: TRBJ2-6; v_gene: TRBV5-1; d_gene: NA; CDR3aa: CASSLTGSGANVLTF; CDR3nt: TGCGCCAGCAGCTTGACAGGCTCTGGGGCCAACGTCCTGACTTTC
abundance: many; j_gene: TRBJ2-3; v_gene: TRBV7-9; d_gene: TRBD1; CDR3aa: CASSLIPRGRSTDTQYF; CDR3nt: TGTGCCAGCAGCTTAATACCCAGGGGGCGAAGCACAGATACGCAGTATTTT
abundance: few; j_gene: TRBJ2-1; v_gene: TRBV7-3; d_gene: TRBD1; CDR3aa: CASSPSTGTNEQFF; CDR3nt: TGTGCCAGCAGCCCCTCGACAGGGACCAATGAGCAGTTCTTC
abundance: NA; j_gene: TRBJ2-5; v_gene: TRBV4-3; d_gene: NA; CDR3aa: CASSQEGGQLQETQYF; CDR3nt: TGCGCCAGCAGCCAAGAAGGCGGGCAACTACAAGAGACCCAGTACTTC
abundance: few; j_gene: TRBJ1-1; v_gene: TRBV7-6; d_gene: NA; CDR3aa: CASSARPGRIKNTEAFF; CDR3nt: TGTGCCAGCAGCGCGAGGCCAGGGAGGATTAAGAACACTGAAGCTTTCTTT